The entry below gives a single T cell receptor (beta chain) sequence along with its context. Its antigen is not known. The sample comes from a study of persistence of HIV-infected CD4 T cells. Across the study: Donors were ART-treated; their CMV- and Gag-responding CD4+ T cells were isolated.

The libraries were made with immunoSEQ version 4 in survey mode. Method: immunoSEQ multiplex PCR; TCRdb's copy keeps in-frame clones and lacks some. The profile shows roughly 32,000 clones, 82% of them singletons. Stimulation used around 10 ug/mL lysate from CMV-infected fibroblasts. CD40L-negative CD69-negative CD45RO-high memory CD4+ T cells were sorted as populations depleted of antigen-responding cells. Sequencing was performed on CD4+ T cells sorted from PBMCs after approximately 20-hour stimulation, taken from a patient who received antiretroviral therapy. This TCR was sampled from an adult man with HIV who was CMV-seropositive.

The CDR3 sequence is CASSPTHPGQPQHF. The CDR3 nucleotides read TGTGCCAGCAGCCCTACTCACCCGGGACAGCCCCAGCATTTT. V and J are TRBV7-6 and TRBJ1-5; unclear D gene. Germline V gives CDR1 SGHVS, CDR2 FNYEAQ. This CDR3 contains 14 residues. V was trimmed by 5 bases and J by 7 bases, leaving 15 bases between them.